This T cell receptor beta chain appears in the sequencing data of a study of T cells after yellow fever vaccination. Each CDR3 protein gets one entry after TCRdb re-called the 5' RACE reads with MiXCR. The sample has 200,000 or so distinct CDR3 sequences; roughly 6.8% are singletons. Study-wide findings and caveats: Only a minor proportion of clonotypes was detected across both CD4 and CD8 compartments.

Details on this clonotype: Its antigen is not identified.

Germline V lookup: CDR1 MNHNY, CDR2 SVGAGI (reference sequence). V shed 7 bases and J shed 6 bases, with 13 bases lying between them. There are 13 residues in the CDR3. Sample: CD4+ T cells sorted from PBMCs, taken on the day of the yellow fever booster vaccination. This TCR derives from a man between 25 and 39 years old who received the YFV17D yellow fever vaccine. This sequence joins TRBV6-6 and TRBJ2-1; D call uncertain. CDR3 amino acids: CASTLYRANEQFF. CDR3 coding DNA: TGTGCCAGCACTCTTTACCGGGCCAATGAGCAGTTCTTC.